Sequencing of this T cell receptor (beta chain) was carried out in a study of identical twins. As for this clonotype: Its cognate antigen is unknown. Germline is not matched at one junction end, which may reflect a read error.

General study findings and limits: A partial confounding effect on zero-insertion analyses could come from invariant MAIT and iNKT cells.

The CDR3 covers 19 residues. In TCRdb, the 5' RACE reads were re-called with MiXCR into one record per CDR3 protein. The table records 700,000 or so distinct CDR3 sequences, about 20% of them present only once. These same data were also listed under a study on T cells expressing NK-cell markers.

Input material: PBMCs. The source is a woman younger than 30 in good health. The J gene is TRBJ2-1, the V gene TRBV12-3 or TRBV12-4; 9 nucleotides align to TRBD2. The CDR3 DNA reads TGTGCCATCAGTTTAGGGATAGCGGGGGCGACCCCAGTCGACAATGAGCAGTTCTTC. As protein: CAISLGIAGATPVDNEQFF.